The 19 T cell receptor beta chains presented below share a single source sample, sequenced in a study of T cells in localized non-small cell lung cancer. TCRdb's table, derived via immunoSEQ multiplex PCR, lists solely in-frame clones and lacks some. This sample has around 40,000 clones, with 88% found just once. The input for sequencing was peripheral blood, taken before any cancer treatment. The source is a female donor over 55 with stage I squamous cell lung carcinoma.

The V and J genes are TRBV19 and TRBJ2-7; 10 bases match TRBD1. Germline V gene sequence: CDR1 LNHDA, CDR2 SQIVND (reference sequence). The CDR3 is 16 amino acids. J was trimmed by 2 bases and V by 4 bases; bases with no gene match: 8. This CDR3 reads CASSRDPGTGAYEQYF. The CDR3 nucleotides read TGTGCCAGTAGTAGGGATCCCGGGACAGGGGCCTACGAGCAGTACTTC.

The genes are TRBV12-5 and TRBJ2-5; 8 bases map to TRBD1. The CDR3 totals 16 residues. The V segment lost 1 base and the J segment 5 bases; nucleotides outside the gene matches: 9. From germline, CDR1 is LGHNT and CDR2 FRNRAP. The CDR3 DNA reads as TGTGCTAGTGGTTTGGGGCAGGGGGCGGGCGTGGAGACCCAGTACTTC. It is translated as CASGLGQGAGVETQYF.

This sequence joins TRBV7-9 and TRBJ2-7, with D maybe TRBD2 (6 bases). V gave up 1 base and J gave up 6 bases, with 19 bases separating them. Germline CDR1 reads SEHNR; CDR2 reads FQNEAQ (reference sequence). The CDR3 is 16 residues long. The CDR3 is CASSLDGGTSKREQYF. The CDR3 DNA follows: TGTGCCAGCAGCTTAGACGGCGGGACTTCAAAGCGCGAGCAGTACTTC.

The rearrangement links TRBV5-8 to TRBJ2-6; D may correspond to TRBD1 or TRBD2 (5 bases each). The CDR3 totals 14 residues. V lost 4 bases to trimming and J lost 2 bases, with 7 bases between them. Germline loops: CDR1 SGHTS, CDR2 YDEGEE. The CDR3 sequence: CASSRDPGANVLTF. The CDR3 DNA reads as TGTGCCAGCAGCCGGGACCCTGGGGCCAACGTCCTGACTTTC.

The V call is TRBV7-2, the J call TRBJ1-5; 11 positions agree with TRBD1. Germline trimming cut 4 bases from V and 0 bases from J; bases unmatched to any gene: 8. The CDR3 extends over 18 amino acids. From germline, CDR1 is SGHTA and CDR2 FQGNSA. CDR3 DNA: TGTGCCAGCAGCTCTCCGGACAGGGGGCAGGATAGCAATCAGCCCCAGCATTTT. This encodes CASSSPDRGQDSNQPQHF. The full variable domain, completed using reference TRBV7-2 and TRBJ1-5, is GAGVSQSPSNKVTEKGKDVELRCDPISGHTALYWYRQSLGQGLEFLIYFQGNSAPDKSGLPSDRFSAERTGGSVSTLTIQRTQQEDSAVYLCASSSPDRGQDSNQPQHFGDGTRLSIL.

The chain joins TRBV9 to TRBJ2-5; TRBD1 agrees at 9 bases. V dropped 3 bases and J dropped 4; count of bases not matched to a gene: 7. Germline lookup yields CDR1 SGDLS and CDR2 YYNGEE. The CDR3 runs to 15 residues. The CDR3 DNA reads TGTGCCAGCAGCGCCGACGGACAGGGGCGAGAGACCCAGTACTTC. Translation: CASSADGQGRETQYF.

This clone was recorded a few times. The CDR3 sequence: CASSFHSAGGSEQYF. The CDR3 region has the DNA TGTGCCAGCAGCTTCCATAGCGCCGGAGGCAGCGAGCAGTACTTC. This chain connects TRBV9 to TRBJ2-7, with D possibly TRBD2 on 5 matching bases. Germline loops: CDR1 SGDLS, CDR2 YYNGEE. V shed 4 bases and J shed 6 bases, with 20 bases lying between them. There are 15 residues in the CDR3.

V usage is TRBV5-1 and J usage is TRBJ2-7; D gene ambiguous. This CDR3 spans 16 amino acids. Trimming pared 4 bases from V and 1 base from J, leaving 18 bases between. Germline V CDR1 and CDR2: SGHRS, YFSETQ. CDR3 sequence (DNA): TGCGCCAGCAGCCTAGACTCAAACCGAAAATCCTACGAGCAGTACTTC. Translated, it gives CASSLDSNRKSYEQYF.

This chain uses TRBV4-1 with TRBJ1-5; D gene uncertain. Trimming removed 3 bases at V and 4 bases at J, with 10 bases between. The CDR3 is 14 amino acids. Germline V gene lookup returns CDR1 MGHRA and CDR2 YSYEKL. The CDR3 DNA sequence: TGCGCCAGCAGCCACCCCCCCAGTAATCAGCCCCAGCATTTT. As protein: CASSHPPSNQPQHF.

The chain couples TRBV11-2 to TRBJ2-7, with 8 nucleotides matching TRBD1. CDR1 is SGHAT and CDR2 is FQNNGV in the germline V gene. The CDR3 covers 14 residues. Trimming removed 5 bases from V and 7 bases from J; junction bases left unmatched: 10. CDR3 nucleotides: TGTGCCAGCAGCCGAGGACAGGGCGCTAGGGAGCAGTACTTC. It is translated as CASSRGQGAREQYF.

On this clone itself: The junction departs from germline at one end; a sequencing error may be responsible. The CDR3 here is CASSLGPFSYNEQFF. CDR3 nucleotide sequence: TGTGCCAGCAGTTTAGGGCCCTTTTCATACAATGAGCAGTTCTTC. The chain links TRBV7-2 to TRBJ2-1; D ambiguous. The germline V gene encodes CDR1 SGHTA and CDR2 FQGNSA. The CDR3 contains 15 residues.

The CDR3 bases are TGCAGCGTCTCCGGGACAGGGGTCGCTGGGGCCAACGTCCTGACTTTC. As protein: CSVSGTGVAGANVLTF. The chain is built from TRBV29-1 and TRBJ2-6; TRBD1 agrees at 10 bases. The CDR3 is made up of 16 amino acids. V lost 6 bases, J lost 2 bases, and 7 bases stayed unmatched. The germline V gene has CDR1 SQVTM and CDR2 ANQGSEA.

The genes are TRBV7-3 and TRBJ2-1, with D hard to call. From germline, CDR1 is SGHTA and CDR2 FQGTGA. V gave up 5 bases and J gave up 4 bases, with 15 bases separating them. The CDR3 runs 15 residues. CDR3 coding DNA: TGTGCCAGCAGCACGAGAGGAGACGCTTACAATGAGCAGTTCTTC. Protein sequence: CASSTRGDAYNEQFF.

The V and J genes are TRBV7-9 and TRBJ2-1; D is tentatively TRBD1 or TRBD2 (5 bases each). The CDR3 has 16 residues. V lost 0 bases to trimming and J lost 5 bases, with 14 bases between them. CDR1 SEHNR and CDR2 FQNEAQ come from the germline V gene (reference sequence). The CDR3 nucleotides are TGTGCCAGCAGCTTAGCGGTCGCAGGGACCCACAATGAGCAGTTCTTC. Its translation: CASSLAVAGTHNEQFF.

This clone was picked up a small number of times. The genes are TRBV30 and TRBJ1-1, with D unresolved. V lost 2 bases and J lost 2, with 9 bases in between. Germline lookup yields CDR1 GTSNPN and CDR2 SVGIG (reference sequence). CDR3 length equals 13 residues. The CDR3 is CAWSRDLNTEAFF. The CDR3 DNA sequence: TGTGCCTGGAGTAGGGATTTAAACACTGAAGCTTTCTTT.

CDR3 residues: CASRWRAVIHNEQFF. Here the CDR3 DNA reads TGTGCCAGCAGATGGAGGGCCGTGATCCACAATGAGCAGTTCTTC. V gene TRBV6-5 combines with J gene TRBJ2-1; possible D gene TRBD2, 6 bases. CDR3 size: 15 residues. Germline V gene lookup returns CDR1 MNHEY and CDR2 SVGAGI. With 6 bases removed from V and 5 bases from J, the gap between germline ends came to 17 bases.

The chain links TRBV6-1 to TRBJ2-7; D is unclear. The CDR3 consists of 13 residues. CDR1 is MNHNS and CDR2 is SASEGT in the germline V gene. The V and J ends lost 2 bases and 2 bases respectively, with 7 bases between them. The DNA for the CDR3 is TGTGCCAGCAGTGAACACAGCCCCTACGAGCAGTACTTC. This gives the protein CASSEHSPYEQYF.

The CDR3 spells CASRPLAGGDNEQFF. CDR3 coding DNA: TGTGCCAGCAGGCCTCTAGCGGGAGGGGACAATGAGCAGTTCTTC. J is TRBJ2-1 and V is TRBV2, with 12 bases identical to TRBD2. This CDR3 is 15 amino acids long. CDR1 and CDR2 (germline): SNHLY, FYNNEI. The ends lost 6 bases at V and 5 bases at J; junction bases unmatched: 5.

This rearrangement joins TRBV9 to TRBJ2-1, with 11 nucleotides matching TRBD2. V was pared by 1 base and J by 7 bases, with 4 bases of the junction left unmatched. Germline V CDR1 and CDR2: SGDLS, YYNGEE. CDR3 length: 15 residues. Here the CDR3 reads CASSVTSGRQNEQFF. CDR3 coding DNA: TGTGCCAGCAGCGTAACTAGCGGGAGACAAAATGAGCAGTTCTTC.